These 22 T cell receptor beta chains were sequenced from one sample in a study of blood T cell repertoires in COVID-19. Produced via immunoSEQ multiplex PCR; TCRdb's table is partial and in-frame only. The top ten hold about 4.5% of the sample, which has roughly 260,000 clones, roughly 82% seen once. What was sequenced was peripheral blood. The receptors come from a woman aged 70-85 years with acute or convalescent COVID-19.

The chain recombines TRBV2 with TRBJ1-5, with 8 bases that match TRBD1. The CDR3 loop spans 15 amino acids. Losses at the gene ends were 5 bases for V and 4 bases for J; bases not matched to a gene: 7. In germline, CDR1 is SNHLY, CDR2 FYNNEI. The CDR3 here is CASSLTGGDNQPQHF. The CDR3 nucleotides read TGTGCCAGCAGTTTAACAGGGGGGGATAATCAGCCCCAGCATTTT. The full variable domain, in which reference TRBV2 and TRBJ1-5 provide the parts outside the CDR3, is EPEVTQTPSHQVTQMGQEVILRCVPISNHLYFYWYRQILGQKVEFLVSFYNNEISEKSEIFDDQFSVERPDGSNFTLKIRSTKLEDSAMYFCASSLTGGDNQPQHFGDGTRLSIL.

The chain uses TRBV5-4 and TRBJ1-2, with D maybe TRBD1 (6 bases). The CDR3 runs 16 residues. V was pared by 4 bases and J by 1 base, with 17 bases between. Looked up from germline, CDR1 is SGHNT and CDR2 is YYREEE (reference sequence). Here the CDR3 reads CASSQALTGYNYGYTF. CDR3 in DNA: TGTGCCAGCAGCCAGGCGTTGACAGGTTATAACTATGGCTACACCTTC.

This clone appeared a single time. This rearrangement joins TRBV6-5 to TRBJ1-6, with 7 bases identical to TRBD1. Germline V gives CDR1 MNHEY, CDR2 SVGAGI. Unmatched junction bases numbered 5, after V lost 5 bases and J lost 7 bases. This CDR3 has 14 residues. Here the CDR3 reads CASSPGQQNSPLHF. Here the CDR3 DNA reads TGTGCCAGCAGTCCGGGACAGCAGAATTCACCCCTCCACTTT.

The genes are TRBV6-2 or TRBV6-3 and TRBJ2-1; 8 bases line up with TRBD2. Germline V gives CDR1 MNHEY, CDR2 SVGEGT. V shed 5 bases, J shed 2 bases, and the junction held 5 bases outside the gene matches. The CDR3 runs 15 residues. The CDR3 loop is CASSRDGGAYNEQFF. The CDR3 DNA is TGTGCCAGCAGTCGGGACGGGGGGGCCTACAATGAGCAGTTCTTC.

The CDR3 nucleotides read TGTGCCAGCAGCCCAGGGTATACGGCTTTCTTT. Translation: CASSPGYTAFF. The rearrangement uses TRBV12-3 or TRBV12-4 and TRBJ1-1, with a tentative D call TRBD1 (5 bases). Trimming removed 6 bases at V and 11 bases at J, with 13 bases between. The CDR3 loop spans 11 amino acids.

V and J are TRBV2 and TRBJ1-2; tentative D call: TRBD1 (6 bases). Germline assignment: CDR1 SNHLY and CDR2 FYNNEI. Trimming stripped 7 bases from V and 5 bases from J, with 23 bases between. The CDR3 totals 16 residues. This CDR3 reads CASTRQAGPLGYGYTF. The CDR3 nucleotides are TGTGCCAGCACCCGACAGGCAGGGCCTCTAGGGTATGGCTACACCTTC.

The chain couples TRBV7-9 to TRBJ2-7; D not certain. Germline V CDR1 and CDR2: SEHNR, FQNEAQ (reference sequence). CDR3 length equals 14 residues. Trimming cost V 1 base and J 4 bases, with 11 bases left between them. CDR3 coding DNA: TGTGCCAGCAGCTTAGGGAGTGGAGCGTACGAGCAGTACTTC. Encoded protein: CASSLGSGAYEQYF.

The rearrangement uses TRBV6-5 and TRBJ1-2, with a possible D match to TRBD1 (5 bases). Deletions cut 0 bases from V and 5 bases from J, with 10 bases between. Germline V gene data show CDR1 as MNHEY and CDR2 as SVGAGI. The CDR3 is 14 residues long. CDR3 coding DNA: TGTGCCAGCAGTTACTCGGGGGGGGATTATGGCTACACCTTC. Its translation: CASSYSGGDYGYTF.

This clone appeared once. The chain has TRBV10-2 and TRBJ2-7, with 10 bases identical to TRBD1. This CDR3 is 14 amino acids long. The ends lost 6 bases at V and 3 bases at J; junction bases unmatched: 5. Per the germline V gene, CDR1 is WSHSY and CDR2 is SAAADI. The CDR3 here is CASRRGQGIYEQYF. DNA for the CDR3: TGCGCCAGCAGAAGGGGACAGGGGATCTACGAGCAGTACTTC.

This clone occurred a few times. This chain's CDR3 is CASSFLETQYF. CDR3 nucleotides: TGTGCCAGCAGTTTCTTAGAGACCCAGTACTTC. The V gene is TRBV28, the J gene TRBJ2-5; D is uncertain. The CDR3 has 11 amino acids. Germline CDR1 reads MDHEN; CDR2 reads SYDVKM. V was trimmed by 3 bases and J by 4 bases, leaving 3 bases between them.

The chain links TRBV28 to TRBJ1-4; 10 bases are a match to TRBD1. This CDR3 is 15 amino acids long. After removal of 5 bases from V and 6 bases from J, the junction contained 6 bases not matched to a gene. Germline V CDR1 and CDR2: MDHEN, SYDVKM. For the CDR3, the DNA is TGTGCCAGCAGTCAAACCGGGACAGGGGATGAAAAACTGTTTTTT. Translating it yields CASSQTGTGDEKLFF.

The V and J genes are TRBV7-9 and TRBJ2-3; 9 nucleotides align to TRBD1. The CDR3 runs 15 residues. CDR1 and CDR2 from the germline V gene are SEHNR and FQNEAQ (reference sequence). Germline trimming cut 5 bases from V and 1 base from J; bases unmatched to any gene: 4. The CDR3 DNA reads TGTGCCAGCAGCATATGGACAGGGGGCACAGATACGCAGTATTTT. Protein: CASSIWTGGTDTQYF. The full variable domain, its missing parts supplied by reference TRBV7-9 and TRBJ2-3, is DTGVSQNPRHKITKRGQNVTFRCDPISEHNRLYWYRQTLGQGPEFLTYFQNEAQLEKSRLLSDRFSAERPKGSFSTLEIQRTEQGDSAMYLCASSIWTGGTDTQYFGPGTRLTVL.

As regards this clone: This may be a read error: a much more frequent sequence differs by one nucleotide. The gene calls are TRBV28 and TRBJ1-2; perhaps TRBD1 as D (6 bases). V lost 4 bases and J lost 3, with 12 bases in between. CDR3 size: 14 residues. Germline V gene data show CDR1 as MDHEN and CDR2 as SYDVKM. The CDR3 bases are TGTGCCAGCAGTTCCCCCGACAGGTACTATGGCTACACCTTC. Its translation: CASSSPDRYYGYTF.

The chain carries TRBV11-2 and TRBJ1-3, with TRBD1 as a possible D gene (6 bases). The V gene's germline CDR1 is SGHAT and CDR2 FQNNGV. V was cut by 7 bases and J by 0 bases, with 13 bases left in between. CDR3 size: 15 residues. The CDR3 DNA reads TGTGCCAGCAACACATTGGACAGCTCTGGAAACACCATATATTTT. It is translated as CASNTLDSSGNTIYF.

V is TRBV5-1 and J is TRBJ1-3, with a tentative D call TRBD1 (5 bases). The CDR3 totals 16 residues. The V gene's germline CDR1 is SGHRS and CDR2 YFSETQ. The V end was cut by 1 base, the J end by 0 bases, with 11 bases between. Here the CDR3 reads CASSLSQGFSGNTIYF. CDR3 sequence (DNA): TGCGCCAGCAGCTTGAGCCAGGGATTCTCTGGAAACACCATATATTTT. The whole variable domain, filled in from reference TRBV5-1 and TRBJ1-3, reads KAGVTQTPRYLIKTRGQQVTLSCSPISGHRSVSWYQQTPGQGLQFLFEYFSETQRNKGNFPGRFSGRQFSNSRSEMNVSTLELGDSALYLCASSLSQGFSGNTIYFGEGSWLTVV.

This clone was counted a single time. The genes are TRBV3-1 (or the pseudogene TRBV3-2) and TRBJ2-7, with TRBD1 matching over 9 bases. V lost 4 bases and J lost 5; bases outside the gene matches: 9. Germline V lookup: CDR1 LGHDT, CDR2 YNNKEL (reference sequence). CDR3 length equals 15 residues. The CDR3 protein is CASSRTGQGVHEQYF. The CDR3 region has the DNA TGTGCCAGCAGCCGTACGGGACAGGGAGTCCACGAGCAGTACTTC.

This chain connects TRBV7-9 to TRBJ1-5; no clear D. This CDR3 spans 16 amino acids. Germline CDR1 is SEHNR and CDR2 is FQNEAQ (reference sequence). Trimming took 4 bases from V and 0 from J, leaving 13 bases between them. CDR3 bases: TGTGCCAGCAGCTCATCGAGGAGAGATAGCAATCAGCCCCAGCATTTT. Protein product: CASSSSRRDSNQPQHF.

This rearrangement joins TRBV25-1 to TRBJ1-2; 7 bases fit TRBD1. The CDR3 is made up of 15 amino acids. J was trimmed by 4 bases and V by 8 bases; bases with no gene match: 13. In germline, CDR1 is MGHDK, CDR2 SYGVNS. This CDR3 is CASRPQGTAIYGYTF. CDR3 bases: TGTGCCAGCCGCCCACAGGGGACAGCAATCTATGGCTACACCTTC.

This chain links TRBV18 with TRBJ2-7; TRBD2 matches at 8 bases. The germline V gene encodes CDR1 KGHSH and CDR2 LQKENI. The CDR3 is made up of 15 amino acids. Trimming at V came to 2 bases and at J to 3 bases, leaving 6 bases not matched to a gene. CDR3 bases: TGTGCCAGCTCACCATTAGCGGGGTATCACTACGAGCAGTACTTC. Protein: CASSPLAGYHYEQYF.

The chain links TRBV4-2 to TRBJ2-1; D possibly corresponds to TRBD2 (5 bases). Trimming pared 4 bases from V and 2 bases from J, leaving 12 bases between. CDR3 length: 15 residues. The germline V gene encodes CDR1 LGHNA and CDR2 YNFKEQ. CDR3 sequence: CASSPRGGPYNEQFF. The CDR3 nucleotides are TGTGCCAGCAGCCCCCGGGGTGGTCCCTACAATGAGCAGTTCTTC.

The rearrangement joins TRBV28 to TRBJ1-2; D remains unclear. The V gene's germline CDR1 is MDHEN and CDR2 SYDVKM. This CDR3 region has 12 residues. The germline V and J ends were trimmed by 1 base and 6 bases, with 6 bases remaining between them. CDR3 coding DNA: TGTGCCAGCAGTTTATACGGGAATGGCTACACCTTC. Its protein product is CASSLYGNGYTF.

A few counts support this clone. The chain employs TRBV25-1 and TRBJ1-4; weak D call: TRBD1 (5 bases). V dropped 3 bases and J dropped 8 bases, with 16 bases sitting between them. CDR3 length equals 15 residues. The germline CDR1 and CDR2 sequences are MGHDK and SYGVNS. The CDR3 DNA reads TGTGCCAGCAGTGATCCCGTCCGGGACTTCGAAAAACTGTTTTTT. Translating it yields CASSDPVRDFEKLFF.